This is a list of T cell receptor beta chains from one sample in a study of T cell changes during pregnancy in multiple sclerosis. Sequenced by immunoSEQ multiplex PCR; TCRdb stores in-frame clones only, minus some. The repertoire holds fewer than 15,000 clones, with under 90% as singletons. The sample consisted of CD8+ T cells from peripheral blood mononuclear cells, taken after pregnancy. The receptors stem from a female donor in good health, enrolled as a control in a pregnancy study. CDR3s include the opening cysteine and the closing phenylalanine or tryptophan. Fields, in order: J gene, D gene, V gene, CDR3 protein, CDR3 DNA. D genes are given only for firm matches.

J: TRBJ2-7; D: NA; V: TRBV9; CDR3: CASSVGVSDGAYEQYF; DNA: TGTGCCAGCAGCGTAGGCGTTAGCGACGGAGCCTACGAGCAGTACTTC
J: TRBJ2-7; D: TRBD1; V: TRBV27; CDR3: CASSFGFGTGVEQYF; DNA: TGTGCCAGCAGTTTCGGTTTCGGGACAGGGGTTGAGCAGTACTTC
J: TRBJ2-7; D: TRBD2; V: TRBV6-1; CDR3: CASTLSGGAIDEQYF; DNA: TGTGCCAGCACTTTGAGCGGGGGGGCCATCGACGAGCAGTACTTC
J: TRBJ2-1; D: NA; V: TRBV27; CDR3: CASSWGDSYNEQFF; DNA: TGTGCCAGCAGTTGGGGGGACTCCTACAATGAGCAGTTCTTC
J: TRBJ2-7; D: NA; V: TRBV21-1; CDR3: CASSALAREQYF; DNA: TGTGCCAGCAGCGCGCTAGCTCGCGAGCAGTACTTC
J: TRBJ2-7; D: TRBD2; V: TRBV27; CDR3: CASSPYTGTRGEQYF; DNA: TGTGCCAGCAGTCCATACACCGGGACTAGGGGGGAGCAGTACTTC
J: TRBJ1-5; D: NA; V: TRBV5-8; CDR3: CASSLDGYSNQPQHF; DNA: TGTGCCAGCAGCTTGGACGGGTATAGCAATCAGCCCCAGCATTTT
J: TRBJ2-5; D: TRBD2; V: TRBV7-2; CDR3: CASSLVAGGKETQYF; DNA: TGTGCCAGCAGCTTAGTAGCGGGGGGAAAAGAGACCCAGTACTTC
J: TRBJ2-7; D: TRBD2; V: TRBV28; CDR3: CASREVGLAGSYEQYF; DNA: TGTGCCAGCAGGGAGGTTGGCCTAGCGGGGTCCTACGAGCAGTACTTC
J: TRBJ2-7; D: TRBD1; V: TRBV4-1; CDR3: CASSPDRGQSYEQYF; DNA: TGCGCCAGCAGCCCCGACAGGGGTCAATCCTACGAGCAGTACTTC
J: TRBJ2-6; D: NA; V: TRBV15; CDR3: CATSREMSSGANVLTF; DNA: TGTGCCACCAGCAGAGAGATGAGCTCTGGGGCCAACGTCCTGACTTTC
J: TRBJ2-2; D: NA; V: TRBV21-1; CDR3: CASSKGQGCTGELFF; DNA: TGTGCCAGCAGCAAAGGCCAGGGTTGCACCGGGGAGCTGTTTTTT
J: TRBJ2-1; D: NA; V: TRBV10-1; CDR3: CASSEGHSSYNEQFF; DNA: TGCGCCAGCAGCGAAGGACATAGCTCCTACAATGAGCAGTTCTTC
J: TRBJ1-1; D: TRBD1; V: TRBV27; CDR3: CASSLVAQGVLNTEAFF; DNA: TGTGCCAGCAGTTTAGTCGCGCAGGGGGTACTCAACACTGAAGCTTTCTTT
J: TRBJ2-7; D: NA; V: TRBV6-5; CDR3: CASSPNQGYEQYF; DNA: TGTGCCAGCAGCCCGAATCAGGGGTACGAGCAGTACTTC